A single sample gave rise to the 32 T cell receptor beta chains below, sequenced in a study of early T cells in non-severe SARS-CoV-2 infection. One entry per CDR3 protein results from TCRdb running MiXCR on the 5' RACE reads. The table has some 91,000 distinct CDR3 sequences, roughly 9.6% seen once. Sequences were derived from whole blood, sampled at baseline. The receptors were gathered from an adult who was a healthcare worker with PCR-confirmed SARS-CoV-2 infection or an uninfected control (not recorded which).

In this sample, this clonotype turned up many times. The V gene is TRBV29-1, the J gene TRBJ1-1; no clear D gene. The CDR3 has 10 amino acids. V dropped 5 bases and J dropped 2 bases, with 3 bases sitting between them. Per the germline V gene, CDR1 is SQVTM and CDR2 is ANQGSEA. In DNA form, the CDR3 reads TGCAGCGTTCAAAACACTGAAGCTTTCTTT. Translating it yields CSVQNTEAFF.

This clonotype is termed medium-sized. V gene TRBV11-2 combines with J gene TRBJ1-1; TRBD1 matches 7 bases. The CDR3 covers 14 residues. The V segment lost 5 bases and the J segment 6 bases; nucleotides outside the gene matches: 9. Germline CDR1 and CDR2: SGHAT and FQNNGV. The CDR3 DNA is TGTGCCAGCAGCCGCCTAACAGGGGTGTCTGAAGCTTTCTTT. Its translation is CASSRLTGVSEAFF.

The chain is built from TRBV5-8 and TRBJ2-3; TRBD2 aligns across 9 bases. The CDR3 has 16 residues. Germline V CDR1 and CDR2: SGHTS, YDEGEE. V shed 2 bases and J 2 bases; nucleotides not matched to a gene: 6. The CDR3 loop is CASSFDGGRATDTQYF. The CDR3 nucleotides read TGTGCCAGCAGCTTTGATGGCGGGAGGGCCACAGATACGCAGTATTTT. Supplemented by reference TRBV5-8 and TRBJ2-3, the full variable domain reads EAGVTQSPTHLIKTRGQQATLRCSPISGHTSVYWYQQALGLGLQFLLWYDEGEERNRGNFPPRFSGRQFPNYSSELNVNALELEDSALYLCASSFDGGRATDTQYFGPGTRLTVL.

The chain employs TRBV7-9 and TRBJ2-1; the D is unclear. V lost 2 bases and J 8 bases, leaving 10 bases between the germline ends. Germline V gives CDR1 SEHNR, CDR2 FQNEAQ (reference sequence). The CDR3 has 13 residues. CDR3 amino acids: CASSLNSRDEQFF. Written as DNA, the CDR3 is TGTGCCAGCAGCTTAAATTCTAGAGATGAGCAGTTCTTC. The full variable domain, its missing parts supplied by reference TRBV7-9 and TRBJ2-1, is DTGVSQNPRHKITKRGQNVTFRCDPISEHNRLYWYRQTLGQGPEFLTYFQNEAQLEKSRLLSDRFSAERPKGSFSTLEIQRTEQGDSAMYLCASSLNSRDEQFFGPGTRLTVL.

The J gene is TRBJ2-3, the V gene TRBV7-2, with 9 positions matching TRBD2. The V gene's germline CDR1 is SGHTA and CDR2 FQGNSA. CDR3 length: 13 amino acids. V was clipped by 0 bases and J by 9 bases; unmatched bases: 1. Here the CDR3 DNA reads TGTGCCAGCAGCTTAGCTGGGACTAGCACGCAGTATTTT. Residues: CASSLAGTSTQYF.

This clonotype was counted between two and nine times. This chain links TRBV7-2 with TRBJ2-3; perhaps TRBD2 as D (5 bases). Germline CDR1 reads SGHTA; CDR2 reads FQGNSA. This CDR3 has 14 amino acids. Trimming removed 5 bases at V and 3 bases at J, with 12 bases between. CDR3 amino acids: CASSPKLGTDTQYF. In DNA, the CDR3 is TGTGCCAGCAGCCCCAAACTAGGGACAGATACGCAGTATTTT.

In this sample, this clonotype turned up many times. The V call is TRBV10-3, the J call TRBJ1-3; a weak D match, TRBD1 (5 bases). Between the trimmed V and J ends, which lost 6 bases and 0 bases, there was a span of 6 bases. Germline CDR1 and CDR2: ENHRY and SYGVKD. The CDR3 runs 13 residues. Here the CDR3 DNA reads TGTGCCATCAGGGGGACCTCTGGAAACACCATATATTTT. It codes for CAIRGTSGNTIYF.

This clonotype was observed many times. The chain employs TRBV20-1 and TRBJ2-1, with D uncertain. Trimming shortened V by 4 bases and J by 7 bases, and 14 bases separated the two germline ends. Per germline, CDR1 DFQATT and CDR2 SNEGSKA (reference sequence). This CDR3 contains 13 residues. The CDR3 bases are TGCAGTGCTACCCCAGTCCCCCGTAATGAGCAGTTCTTC. Its translation is CSATPVPRNEQFF.

The sample holds many counts of this clonotype. The chain uses TRBV7-9 and TRBJ1-1; perhaps TRBD1 as D (6 bases). Germline V gene data show CDR1 as SEHNR and CDR2 as FQNEAQ (reference sequence). This CDR3 region has 14 residues. V was cut by 3 bases and J by 0 bases, with 8 bases left in between. This chain's CDR3 is CASSFTGMNTEAFF. CDR3 coding DNA: TGTGCCAGCAGCTTCACAGGGATGAACACTGAAGCTTTCTTT.

This clonotype was counted ten times or more. CDR3: CASSQDRGVGRDKNIQYF. CDR3 nucleotide sequence: TGTGCCAGCAGCCAAGATCGGGGGGTGGGCCGGGACAAAAACATTCAGTACTTC. The gene calls are TRBV4-2 and TRBJ2-4, with TRBD2 identical over 7 bases. The CDR3 has 18 residues. From germline, CDR1 is LGHNA and CDR2 YNFKEQ. The J segment lost 3 bases and the V segment lost 0 bases, leaving 11 bases of the junction unmatched.

This clonotype was picked up many times. The V and J genes are TRBV6-5 and TRBJ2-1; D may be TRBD1 (5 bases). Trimming left V 2 bases short and J 4 bases short, with 9 bases between. Germline loops: CDR1 MNHEY, CDR2 SVGAGI. The CDR3 runs to 14 residues. The CDR3 here is CASSYRGAYNEQFF. The CDR3 DNA is TGTGCCAGCAGTTACAGGGGTGCTTACAATGAGCAGTTCTTC.

This clonotype has a handful of counts. The chain employs TRBV5-1 and TRBJ2-2; the D is unclear. The CDR3 length is 15 residues. V was pared by 2 bases and J by 2 bases, with 10 bases between. Germline values: CDR1 SGHRS, CDR2 YFSETQ. CDR3 DNA sequence: TGCGCCAGCAGCTTTAACGGCCCTAACACCGGGGAGCTGTTTTTT. It specifies CASSFNGPNTGELFF. Combining the CDR3 with reference TRBV5-1 and TRBJ2-2 gives the whole variable domain KAGVTQTPRYLIKTRGQQVTLSCSPISGHRSVSWYQQTPGQGLQFLFEYFSETQRNKGNFPGRFSGRQFSNSRSEMNVSTLELGDSALYLCASSFNGPNTGELFFGEGSRLTVL.

This clonotype was detected many times. The chain combines TRBV12-3 or TRBV12-4 with TRBJ2-3; 7 bases match TRBD2. The CDR3 has 12 residues. The ends lost 6 bases at V and 6 bases at J; junction bases unmatched: 3. Here the CDR3 DNA reads TGTGCCAGCAGCCACGGGGGGGATACGCAGTATTTT. It codes for CASSHGGDTQYF.

Regarding this clonotype: The junction shows a germline mismatch at one end, possibly a read error. CDR3 loop: CAISRDSPLNYGQYF. CDR3 sequence (DNA): TGTGCCATCAGCCGGGACTCCCCCTTGAATTACGGGCAGTACTTC. The chain is built from TRBV10-3 and TRBJ2-7; perhaps TRBD2 as D (6 bases). The CDR3 consists of 15 residues. Germline V gene lookup returns CDR1 ENHRY and CDR2 SYGVKD.

Only a few counts were recorded for this clonotype. This chain connects TRBV11-2 to TRBJ2-2; D tentatively reads TRBD1 or TRBD2 (5 bases each). Trimming removed 1 base at V and 8 bases at J, with 14 bases between. The length of the CDR3 is 15 residues. Germline V CDR1 and CDR2: SGHAT, FQNNGV. As DNA, the CDR3 is TGTGCCAGCAGCTTAGTGCTCCCGGGACCGGGGGAGCTGTTTTTT. Its protein is CASSLVLPGPGELFF.

The V and J genes are TRBV6-5 and TRBJ2-1; 10 bases match TRBD2. The V and J ends lost 6 bases and 10 bases, in that order; junction bases with no gene match: 12. CDR1 is MNHEY, CDR2 SVGAGI, per germline. The CDR3 is made up of 15 amino acids. In DNA form, the CDR3 reads TGTGCCAGCAGGGCGGGGACTAGCGCGTCCTTAGAGCAGTTCTTC. This sequence encodes CASRAGTSASLEQFF.

Many counts were recorded for this clonotype. The J gene is TRBJ2-3, the V gene TRBV6-5; 8 bases match TRBD2. The length of the CDR3 is 15 residues. Trimming at V came to 7 bases and at J to 8 bases, leaving 14 bases not matched to a gene. Germline values: CDR1 MNHEY, CDR2 SVGAGI. The CDR3 DNA follows: TGTGCCAGCACCGCGGGGCCGGAGCGGGAGTCTACGCAGTATTTT. This sequence encodes CASTAGPERESTQYF.

In its sample, this clonotype was seen a few times. The CDR3 bases are TGCAGTGCTAGAGATTTGCGGGGGGCTCCTTCAGATACGCAGTATTTT. The encoded protein is CSARDLRGAPSDTQYF. V and J are TRBV20-1 and TRBJ2-3, with 8 positions matching TRBD2. CDR1 and CDR2 (germline): DFQATT, SNEGSKA (reference sequence). The V segment lost 0 bases and the J segment 4 bases; nucleotides outside the gene matches: 9. CDR3 length equals 16 residues.

This clonotype was picked up a small number of times. The rearrangement links TRBV2 to TRBJ2-7; D unclear. V gave up 5 bases and J gave up 0 bases, with 5 bases separating them. This CDR3 is 12 amino acids long. Germline V gene data show CDR1 as SNHLY and CDR2 as FYNNEI. The CDR3 coding sequence is TGTGCCAGCAGTACTAACTCCTACGAGCAGTACTTC. Its translation is CASSTNSYEQYF.

This rearrangement joins TRBV5-8 to TRBJ2-2, with TRBD2 matching over 9 bases. The CDR3 length is 15 residues. V dropped 4 bases and J dropped 2; count of bases not matched to a gene: 3. Germline CDR1 reads SGHTS; CDR2 reads YDEGEE. DNA of the CDR3: TGTGCCAGCAGCCTGGGACTAGCTAACACCGGGGAGCTGTTTTTT. Encoded protein: CASSLGLANTGELFF.

This clonotype was recorded a few times. V usage is TRBV6-1 and J usage is TRBJ2-7, with D unclear. Germline V gene data show CDR1 as MNHNS and CDR2 as SASEGT. The CDR3 is made up of 12 amino acids. V was clipped by 10 bases and J by 3 bases, with 13 bases between them. The CDR3 DNA reads TGTGCCACCCAAAGCACAGTCTACGAGCAGTACTTC. Residues: CATQSTVYEQYF.

V is TRBV6-1 and J is TRBJ2-7; the D gene is possibly TRBD2 (6 bases). CDR3 length equals 15 residues. V lost 6 bases, J lost 4 bases, and 19 bases lay in between. Germline V gene lookup returns CDR1 MNHNS and CDR2 SASEGT. The CDR3 sequence is CASRAGPPPEYEQYF. The CDR3 bases are TGTGCCAGCAGGGCGGGACCTCCCCCCGAATACGAGCAGTACTTC.

The chain links TRBV19 to TRBJ2-5, with a tentative D call TRBD1 (7 bases). V lost 1 base and J lost 5, with 11 bases in between. Germline V gene data show CDR1 as LNHDA and CDR2 as SQIVND (reference sequence). CDR3 size: 14 residues. CDR3 protein: CASSIVQGGETQYF. The CDR3 bases are TGTGCCAGTAGTATAGTCCAGGGGGGTGAGACCCAGTACTTC.

The chain recombines TRBV6-1 with TRBJ2-7, with D possibly matching TRBD1 (6 bases). Germline V gene sequence: CDR1 MNHNS, CDR2 SASEGT. V lost 3 bases and J lost 3, with 6 bases in between. The CDR3 is 12 amino acids. CDR3 sequence: CASSDRGYEQYF. CDR3 coding DNA: TGTGCCAGCAGTGACAGGGGCTACGAGCAGTACTTC.

This clonotype came up a few times. The rearrangement links TRBV20-1 to TRBJ2-5; D is possibly TRBD2 (6 bases). Germline values: CDR1 DFQATT, CDR2 SNEGSKA (reference sequence). The CDR3 loop spans 14 amino acids. V lost 4 bases and J 2 bases, leaving 14 bases between the germline ends. The CDR3 coding sequence is TGCAGTGCTATAGTTAGCGGCGGACAAGAGACCCAGTACTTC. Encoded protein: CSAIVSGGQETQYF.

This clonotype was counted between two and nine times. The rearrangement joins TRBV4-2 to TRBJ1-3; D not certain. From germline, CDR1 is LGHNA and CDR2 YNFKEQ. The CDR3 contains 17 residues. The ends were cut back, 1 base at V and 4 bases at J, with 17 bases in the middle. The CDR3 nucleotides read TGTGCCAGCAGCCAAGCTGTAGTCCTAGTAGGGGGAAACACCATATATTTT. The encoded protein is CASSQAVVLVGGNTIYF.

CDR3 sequence (DNA): TGCAGCGGTAGGGCTAACACTGAAGCTTTCTTT. Translating it yields CSGRANTEAFF. The rearrangement joins TRBV29-1 to TRBJ1-1, with unresolved D. CDR3 length: 11 amino acids. Between the trimmed V and J ends, which lost 7 bases and 2 bases, there was a span of 8 bases. Germline V lookup: CDR1 SQVTM, CDR2 ANQGSEA.

This chain joins TRBV27 and TRBJ2-7; D may correspond to TRBD1 or TRBD2 (6 bases each). The CDR3 length is 13 residues. The germline CDR1 and CDR2 sequences are MNHEY and SMNVEV (reference sequence). V was pared by 6 bases and J by 7 bases, with 16 bases between. The CDR3 sequence: CASSLNRAGEQYF. The CDR3 DNA reads TGTGCCAGCAGCCTAAACAGGGCGGGGGAGCAGTACTTC.

This clonotype was observed at least ten times. The CDR3 protein is CSARDPKSNTEAFF. The CDR3 coding sequence is TGCAGTGCTAGAGATCCTAAGTCGAACACTGAAGCTTTCTTT. This chain connects TRBV20-1 to TRBJ1-1; D not certain. Germline values: CDR1 DFQATT, CDR2 SNEGSKA (reference sequence). V lost 0 bases and J lost 1, with 9 bases in between. The CDR3 is 14 amino acids.

There are a few counts of this clonotype. The chain employs TRBV20-1 and TRBJ2-7, with 9 bases matching TRBD2. Losses at the gene ends were 5 bases for V and 3 bases for J; bases not matched to a gene: 8. The CDR3 is made up of 14 amino acids. CDR1 and CDR2 from the germline V gene are DFQATT and SNEGSKA (reference sequence). The CDR3 reads CSASYSGSLYEQYF. CDR3 DNA: TGCAGTGCTTCCTATAGCGGGAGCCTCTACGAGCAGTACTTC.

This CDR3 reads CASSLGQPTRYYNEQFF. The CDR3 DNA reads TGTGCCAGCAGCTTAGGTCAGCCCACCCGTTACTACAATGAGCAGTTCTTC. The rearrangement joins TRBV7-6 to TRBJ2-1; D gene unclear. This CDR3 is 17 amino acids long. Germline-derived CDR1 and CDR2 are SGHVS and FNYEAQ. Trimming removed 1 base at V and 3 bases at J, with 16 bases between.

This chain joins TRBV6-5 and TRBJ2-7; 8 nucleotides agree with TRBD1. This CDR3 spans 14 amino acids. The V and J ends lost 4 bases and 3 bases, in that order; junction bases with no gene match: 5. Per germline, CDR1 MNHEY and CDR2 SVGAGI. This chain's CDR3 is CASSSMGQDYEQYF. CDR3 coding DNA: TGTGCCAGCAGTTCCATGGGACAGGACTACGAGCAGTACTTC.